This is a list of T cell receptor beta chains from one sample in a study of blood T cell repertoires in COVID-19. Clones were sequenced by immunoSEQ multiplex PCR, and TCRdb holds only the in-frame ones, with some missing. The repertoire holds tens of thousands of clones, about 89% seen once, with 1.1% in the top ten. Sequenced input: peripheral blood. The receptors come from a human donor in a cohort sampled during active COVID-19. The CDR3 runs from the conserved cysteine through the conserved F or W.

TRBJ1-2,15,TRBV27,CASSSRQGKVYGYTF
TRBJ2-7,15,TRBV4-1,CASSQQDYRSYEQYF
TRBJ2-1,16,TRBV28,CASSPVKVLRDNEQFF
TRBJ2-3,13,TRBV5-1,CASSRASTDTQYF
TRBJ1-6,14,TRBV5-1,CASSQQGENSPLHF
TRBJ1-1,13,TRBV7-9,CASLVSRDTEAFF
TRBJ2-3,15,TRBV27,CASSHRELPTDTQYF
TRBJ2-1,15,TRBV5-1,CASSLVLAVDNEQFF
TRBJ1-4,14,TRBV7-2,CASSLSRGGEKLFF
TRBJ2-3,17,TRBV4-1,CASSQDGKDINTDTQYF
TRBJ2-5,13,TRBV11-2,CASIPTGGETQYF
TRBJ1-2,15,TRBV5-3,CARSALRGGGYGYTF
TRBJ2-7,15,TRBV2,CASSGGATSHYEQYF
TRBJ2-3,12,TRBV2,CASSPNSDTQYF
TRBJ1-3,16,TRBV28,CASSLGGSEAGNTIYF
TRBJ2-5,15,TRBV7-2,CASSAGQGTGETQYF
TRBJ2-1,15,TRBV6-5,CASKRSGRNYNEQFF
TRBJ2-7,14,TRBV2,CASSDRQGVGEQYF
TRBJ1-2,14,TRBV7-2,CASSSHPTANGYTF
TRBJ2-3,13,TRBV29-1,CSVDLRGTDTQYF
TRBJ2-2,19,TRBV6-4,CASSDSGLAGGVLHRGAVF
TRBJ2-1,13,TRBV28,CASRETLQSEQFF
TRBJ2-1,15,TRBV29-1,CSAHGTSSTLNEQFF
TRBJ1-2,15,TRBV14,CASSARQGWNYGYTF
TRBJ1-1,14,TRBV6-6,CASSNPTTGGEAFF
TRBJ2-2,16,TRBV27,CASSRRSPTNTGELFF
TRBJ2-7,13,TRBV14,CASSQDRGLEQYF
TRBJ2-5,13,TRBV7-2,CASSLTGGETQYF
TRBJ1-2,12,TRBV2,CASSYGTLGYTF
TRBJ2-2,18,TRBV28,CASSLVGRGQFFTGELFF
TRBJ2-1,14,TRBV18,CASSPNGGANEQFF
TRBJ2-5,17,TRBV7-9,CASSPGTSGRYQETQYF
TRBJ2-1,15,TRBV2,CASRSRTSGANEQFF
TRBJ1-1,13,TRBV12-3/TRBV12-4,CASSLQGGTEAFF
TRBJ1-2,13,TRBV7-9,CASSLPGGGGYTF
TRBJ2-7,17,TRBV6-2/TRBV6-3,CASSYQKNRGKFGEQYF
TRBJ2-3,16,TRBV28,CASSLGAGGLGDTQYF
TRBJ2-7,17,TRBV6-4,CASSDLGCGKCVYEQYF
TRBJ2-5,15,TRBV9,CASSVAESRGETQYF
TRBJ2-1,11,TRBV9,CASSARDEQFF